The sequence of this T cell receptor (beta chain) was determined in a study of blood T cell repertoires in COVID-19. V lost 5 bases, J lost 5 bases, and 12 bases lay in between. The CDR3 covers 13 residues. The protocol was immunoSEQ multiplex PCR, while the TCRdb copy is restricted to in-frame clones and leaves out a portion. This sample yields about 150,000 clones, of which roughly 84% are seen a single time; nearly 10% belongs to the top ten. This sequence joins TRBV12-3 or TRBV12-4 and TRBJ2-5; tentatively, D is TRBD2 (6 bases). Sequencing input: peripheral blood. This TCR derives from a woman aged 45-60 years with acute or convalescent COVID-19. Here the CDR3 reads CASSLPGRETQYF. The CDR3 DNA is TGTGCCAGCAGTCTCCCAGGGAGGGAGACCCAGTACTTC.